This T cell receptor (beta chain) is drawn from a study of regulatory T cells in long-lasting Graves disease. In its sample, this clonotype was seen many times. What it binds is unknown. The germline V gene has CDR1 SGHNT and CDR2 YENEEA. The CDR3 covers 15 residues. The ends lost 5 bases at V and 4 bases at J; junction bases unmatched: 5. Time point of the sample: persistent/refractory GD, antithyroid drugs over 5 years with positive TRAb. Isolated PBMC RNA provided the starting material for the TCR library. Combining iRepertoire HTBI primers with Arm-PCR of CDR3 regions, the authors built TCR beta libraries. TCRdb analysed the multiplex PCR reads with MiXCR anew, one entry per CDR3 protein. The sample consists of 300,000 or so distinct CDR3 sequences, around 20% of them appearing once. Study-wide points: Whereas about 870 public clonotypes were shared by new patients, persistent patients shared more, at under 3,000. Patients with persistent disease showed a bias toward TRBV28, TRBJ1-2 and TRBJ2-5.

The V and J genes are TRBV11-3 and TRBJ2-5, with 12 bases matching TRBD2. This specimen was peripheral blood mononuclear cells (PBMCs), taken when the disease was refractory, from a patient treated with antithyroid drugs. This receptor was taken from a female donor with Graves disease. The CDR3 DNA reads as TGTGCCAGCAGCCCCGGGACTAGCGGGCGAGAGACCCAGTACTTC. Its protein product is CASSPGTSGRETQYF.